Given below is one TCR beta chain in context. This CDR3 has 14 residues. The germline V gene encodes CDR1 SGHNT and CDR2 YENEEA. V was clipped by 2 bases and J by 0 bases, with 5 bases between them. This specimen belongs to a study of blood T cell repertoires in COVID-19. Across the study: T cells, B-cell-depleted T cells, or PBMCs supplied cDNA or gDNA.

Profiling relied on immunoSEQ multiplex PCR, and the TCRdb table lists in-frame clones only, not all of them. The table shows around 190,000 clones, with around 85% occurring only once. The sequence derives from a woman between 55 and 75 years old with acute or convalescent COVID-19. The material sequenced was peripheral blood. The chain carries TRBV11-3 and TRBJ2-1; D unresolved. CDR3 in amino acids: CASSLPGSYNEQFF. The DNA for the CDR3 is TGTGCCAGCAGCTTACCCGGCTCCTACAATGAGCAGTTCTTC. The entire variable domain, with the rest obtained from reference TRBV11-3 and TRBJ2-1, is as follows: EAGVVQSPRYKIIEKKQPVAFWCNPISGHNTLYWYLQNLGQGPELLIRYENEEAVDDSQLPKDRFSAERLKGVDSTLKIQPAELGDSAVYLCASSLPGSYNEQFFGPGTRLTVL.